This T cell receptor beta chain was identified during a study of T cell repertoires in cytomegalovirus infection. Overall study: Shared public TCR beta signatures pointed to both CMV infection and a matching HLA type. Notes on the study in general: There were HLA-C-restricted CMV-specific TCR beta clonotypes dominating the ex vivo response.

Germline V CDR1 and CDR2: SNHLY, FYNNEI. The CDR3 length is 12 residues. A remark on this clonotype: No antigen is known for it.

MiXCR, run by TCRdb on the reads, gives a single entry per CDR3 protein. The profile covers approximately 910,000 distinct CDR3 sequences, with around 30% appearing a single time and roughly 13% taken by the ten largest. The chain combines TRBV2 with TRBJ2-2; 7 nucleotides line up with TRBD2. The receptor comes from a human donor in good health (CMV status not recorded). Some clones in this sample may be carry-over from other donors' samples. The source material was cultured CD8+ T cells from PBMCs, sampled from culture after CMV antigen stimulation. The CDR3 bases are TGTGCGGGCGGGACTAAAAGCGGGGAGCTGTTTTTT. This translates into CAGGTKSGELFF.